A single TCR beta chain is shown here with its context. Its antigen remains undetermined. It has no much larger one-base neighbor in the sample; base qualities were not kept. This entry is derived from a study of cytomegalovirus exposure and HLA in healthy donors (dated by TCRdb to the late 2010s). Broadly, across the study: According to an earlier analysis of several hundred of the donors, some 180 million T cells yielded over 100 million unique TCR beta sequences and less than 300 Gb of sequence data. Every repertoire in the discovery cohort had been generated on one and the same sequencing platform. Both class I and class II loci were covered by HLA typing, at four-digit resolution. Rather than drawing on any new phenotypic data, the later analysis identified candidate immune exposures from TCR beta sequences and the way those sequences occurred across donors. The study aimed to test whether cataloging public T cell receptors could reveal signatures of past pathogen exposure. To predict cytomegalovirus infection status, the study brought together high-throughput TCR immunosequencing, statistical association of individual TCRs with disease status, and machine learning. Donor age, sex, ethnicity and CMV serostatus were compiled together with the repertoire data. Using immunosequencing, the study profiled T cell repertoires from 550 to 750 subjects and related those repertoires to cytomegalovirus serostatus. About 5 DR-DQ haplotypes were handled as single units for association and clustering, since linkage in the cohort was strong. The number of typed donors differed by locus: roughly 620-630 for A, B, C, DRB1 and DQB1; approximately 540 for DQA1; approximately 610 for DPA1; and 400 to 480 for DPB1. To decide whether each TCR beta V gene segment behaved as functional or pseudogenic, an earlier analysis of 587 of the donors relied on high-throughput TCR beta sequencing. An early release covering more than 500 HLA-typed donors comprised about 300 gigabases of sequencing data and 85 million to 100 million unique TCR sequences. A later genetic analysis used genome-wide SNP genotypes for about 65% of the roughly 700 donors, treating that subset as a discovery cohort. In a later analysis, previously published TCR beta repertoires from about 640 donors were re-analyzed and high-resolution HLA genotyping was added so that TCR occurrence patterns could be studied. Among the roughly 410 genotyped donors, approximately 76% belonged to the genetic ancestry cluster associated with self-reported Caucasian donors. A separate validation cohort of approximately 120 different subjects was used in addition to the approximately 670-subject first cohort. Across 398 genotyped donors of the cohort, an average of about 240,000 unique TCR beta nucleotide sequences per donor were sequenced, and about a sixth of those sequences were non-productive.

The cohort consisted of fewer than 700 healthy bone marrow donors. All cohort members were sampled while nominally healthy, although unrecorded immune exposures were likely present. The donor was CMV seropositive and was included in the group of some 290 seropositive cohort members. Every donor gave a peripheral blood sample, and the peripheral blood mononuclear cells from that sample were used for TCR beta sequencing. Genomic DNA was extracted from the blood cell samples with the Qiagen DNeasy Blood Extraction Kit. Study-wide conclusions, independent of this receptor: In vitro tests confirmed that a few of the cytomegalovirus-associated TCR beta chains recognize cytomegalovirus antigens. Because counts were too low, under 20 rarely observed V segments, including chromosome 9 orphons, were left out of the earlier analysis of some 600 of the donors. Because HLA typing was missing for some donors at each locus, association tests included only the typed subset. The classifier was reported to diagnose cytomegalovirus status with high specificity and sensitivity in both the original cohort and the validation cohort. Linkage disequilibrium might explain the correlated functional status among segregating V segments, but an unknown experimental factor could not be excluded. The sequencing pipeline was judged likely to have produced a cluster of highly shared sequence variants as a technical artifact. CMV serostatus was the only immune exposure information available for the cohort. A later analysis found that TCR association rates varied across HLA loci, with DRB1 alleles showing the most associated TCRs and HLA-C alleles the fewest. Presence/absence analyses assumed roughly uniform sequencing depth across donors, an assumption that may not hold. While some public TCRs were present in many individuals, most TCR sequences turned up only very rarely across donors. A later analysis associated about 17,000 TCR beta sequences with specific HLA alleles at a false discovery rate of 0.05. The authors suggested that the approach could potentially be extended to other disease states and immunological phenotypes. A later analysis found that HLA-associated TCR beta chains were more clonally expanded and had lower generation probabilities than equally common non-associated chains. Broadly in line with IMGT annotations, most TCR beta V segments showed up in productive rearrangements about 87% or about 30% of the time in an earlier analysis of about 500 of the donors. In a later analysis, most CMV-associated TCR beta chains were found to appear HLA-restricted, with HLA associations seemingly driven largely by CMV exposure. An association between a missense DCLRE1C variant and V-gene and J-gene trimming of TCR beta chains was found in a later genetic analysis and replicated in an independent cohort. When HLA alleles, especially DR and DQ, strongly co-occurred, TCR associations were difficult to assign to individual alleles. In the study, roughly 160 TCR beta chains were listed as associated with cytomegalovirus. According to a later analysis, parvovirus B19, influenza, CMV and Epstein-Barr virus appeared linked to several top co-occurrence clusters. A further reported finding was that TCR beta sequences accurately predicted the HLA-A and HLA-B alleles for most subjects in the first cohort. In a later genetic analysis, fewer N-insertions in productive TCRs were reported among donors in an Asian-associated ancestry cluster than the roughly 700-donor mean. Only TCR beta chains were sequenced in this cohort, and the absence of alpha or paired-chain data limited detectable features.

Preparation of the library involved the immunoSEQ multiplex PCR assay. For the multiplex PCR, a mixture combining 60 forward primers for TCR Vbeta segments and 13 reverse primers for TCR Jbeta segments was used. Amplification of the CDR3 region of rearranged TCR beta genes was performed with a multiplex PCR assay on genomic DNA. On the Illumina HiSeq System, the amplified TCR beta libraries were sequenced as 87-base-pair reads. The authors' pipeline ran thus. A later analysis counted around 72 million unique TCR beta chains across the approximately 700 repertoires, and roughly 10 million of these chains were shared by at least two donors. To remove PCR and sequencing errors, raw reads were error-corrected and collapsed into unique sequences using a nearest-neighbor algorithm that merged closely related sequences. To assign V, D and J gene segments, CDR3 sequences were aligned to IMGT reference sequences. For a sequence to be retained, a match of at least six nucleotides to both a V gene segment and a J gene segment was required. A rearrangement was called productive if the CDR3 had no stop codons and remained in frame with V and J, and every other rearrangement was called non-productive. CDR3 was defined by IMGT convention, running from the second conserved V-encoded cysteine to the conserved J-encoded phenylalanine. Sequences without an unambiguous match to a single V gene segment were excluded from the earlier analysis of several hundred of the donors. In an earlier analysis of a few hundred of the donors, a V segment was called functional when productive rearrangements were above 56.7%, and segregating when the standard deviation between donors exceeded 5%. To diagnose cytomegalovirus status from the catalog of TCR beta chain sequences, a statistical classification framework was built. A later analysis assigned V and J genes by comparing TCR nucleotide sequences with IMGT/GENE-DB human TR gene sequences. Using the TCRdist pipeline, a later analysis assigned CDR3 sequences along with most-parsimonious VDJ recombination scenarios. In a later analysis, each TCR beta chain was defined by its CDR3 amino acid sequence together with its V-gene family, and reads without a unique V-gene family were excluded. To address suspected cross-contamination and a sequencing artifact, a later analysis removed around 600 highly shared, low-generation-probability nucleotide sequences. A later analysis calculated a clonal expansion index for each public chain from normalized within-repertoire ranks of inferred template counts. In a later analysis, generation probabilities were computed using a VDJ recombination model fitted to out-of-frame rearrangements, and the results were checked against IGoR. In a later analysis, TCR-TCR, TCR-HLA and TCR-CMV co-occurrence was scored with hypergeometric tests, and a repertoire-size bias correction was applied to TCR pairs. To estimate false discovery rates, a later analysis permuted the HLA or CMV assignments 20 times. In a later analysis, co-occurring TCRs were grouped using DBSCAN, with TCRdist sequence similarity added in when clustering inside HLA-allele-positive subsets. For co-occurrence clustering, repertoires with fewer than 30,000 or more than 120,000 public chains were excluded, along with roughly five repertoires with anomalous nucleotide sharing. As stored in TCRdb, this immuneACCESS dataset retains in-frame rearrangements with V and J assigned. A fraction of the clones does not appear; measured against another copy, unresolved V genes explain less than half of the discrepancy, and the remainder lacks a known reason. V and J calls plus clone size are reproduced from that table; the DNA served to infer D and trimming. The sample records more than 90,000 clones, approximately 74% of which are singletons. The top ten clonotypes cover around a tenth of the sample.

This receptor was taken from a woman aged 45-65 years in good health and CMV-seropositive. Sequencing used PBMCs.

In nucleotides, the sequence is TGTGCCAGCAGTCTTGGGACAGGGAATTTACAAGAGACCCAGTACTTC. The resulting protein is CASSLGTGNLQETQYF. The chain links TRBV4-2 with TRBJ2-5, with 9 junctional bases fitting TRBD1. CDR1 is given as LGHNA and CDR2 as YNFKEQ, both from the germline V gene. The CDR3, from cysteine to phenylalanine, totals 16 residues. Here the CDR3 DNA is all that survives: 48 bases in frame from base 1. Trimming takes 6 bases off V and 2 bases off J; junction bases not matched to a gene: 10.